These 15 T cell receptor beta chains originate from one sample sequenced in a study of blood T cell repertoires in COVID-19. This table comes from immunoSEQ multiplex PCR, and its TCRdb copy is limited to in-frame clones, with some not included. The sample contains more than 250,000 clones, roughly 90% of which appear only once. Sequences were obtained from PBMCs or T cells enriched from blood (not recorded which). Every receptor here comes from a woman aged 25 to 39 who had recovered from COVID-19.

The chain uses TRBV6-2 or TRBV6-3 and TRBJ2-7, with D unclear. The germline CDR1 and CDR2 sequences are MNHEY and SVGEGT. Trimming removed 3 bases from V and 3 bases from J, with 6 bases in between. The CDR3 is 12 amino acids. CDR3 sequence reads: CASSYRFYEQYF. DNA for the CDR3: TGTGCCAGCAGTTATCGTTTCTACGAGCAGTACTTC.

This chain connects TRBV28 to TRBJ1-2; TRBD1 aligns across 7 bases. The CDR3 is 14 amino acids. Germline V CDR1 and CDR2: MDHEN, SYDVKM. The trim removed 7 bases at V and 3 bases at J, leaving 8 bases unmatched. In nucleotides, the CDR3 is TGTGCCAGCAACGTCCGGGACAGTCACTATGGCTACACCTTC. Its translation is CASNVRDSHYGYTF.

The V and J genes are TRBV18 and TRBJ1-1, with D possibly being TRBD1 (5 bases). Trimming took off 3 bases at V and 7 bases at J, with 12 bases between the two ends. Germline V gene lookup returns CDR1 KGHSH and CDR2 LQKENI. This CDR3 spans 13 amino acids. This CDR3 reads CASSPNGGLEAFF. The CDR3 region has the DNA TGTGCCAGCTCACCTAATGGGGGACTTGAAGCTTTCTTT.

This chain uses TRBV4-3 with TRBJ2-5; weak D call: TRBD2 (5 bases). The germline gives CDR1 LGHNA, CDR2 YSLEER. V was clipped by 3 bases and J by 2 bases, with 7 bases between them. The CDR3 is made up of 13 amino acids. The CDR3 region has the DNA TGCGCCAGCAGCCAGACTAATCAAGAGACCCAGTACTTC. Translated: CASSQTNQETQYF.

V gene TRBV19 combines with J gene TRBJ1-5; D remains ambiguous. V was pared by 5 bases and J by 3 bases, with 8 bases between. The CDR3 length is 13 residues. Germline V gene data show CDR1 as LNHDA and CDR2 as SQIVND (reference sequence). CDR3 loop: CASSGSNNQPQHF. In DNA form, the CDR3 reads TGTGCCAGTAGTGGGAGTAACAATCAGCCCCAGCATTTT.

The gene calls are TRBV28 and TRBJ2-3, with 11 bases that match TRBD2. With V trimmed by 1 base and J by 1 base, 7 bases remained unmatched. CDR1 and CDR2 (germline): MDHEN, SYDVKM. The CDR3 contains 18 residues. This CDR3 is CASSLLSTSGTRTDTQYF. The CDR3 coding sequence is TGTGCCAGCAGTTTATTATCGACTAGCGGGACCCGCACAGATACGCAGTATTTT.

This chain uses TRBV24-1 with TRBJ1-1; TRBD1 agrees at 9 bases. The CDR3 spans 17 residues. Germline V lookup: CDR1 KGHDR, CDR2 SFDVKD. Trimming took 8 bases from V and 7 from J; bases not matched to a gene: 19. The CDR3 region is CATKYSTGGQPCLEAFF. CDR3 DNA sequence: TGTGCCACCAAATATAGTACAGGGGGCCAGCCCTGCCTTGAAGCTTTCTTT.

The chain recombines TRBV29-1 with TRBJ2-1; 8 nucleotides agree with TRBD1. CDR3 length equals 11 residues. Germline V gene lookup returns CDR1 SQVTM and CDR2 ANQGSEA. The CDR3 region is CTGQGYNEQFF. The DNA for the CDR3 is TGCACCGGACAGGGCTACAATGAGCAGTTCTTC.

This sequence joins TRBV9 and TRBJ1-2; tentative D call: TRBD1 (5 bases). This CDR3 has 15 amino acids. Between the trimmed V and J ends, which lost 6 bases and 4 bases, there was a span of 19 bases. Germline loops: CDR1 SGDLS, CDR2 YYNGEE. The CDR3 is CASTLGDTGGYGYTF. The CDR3 nucleotides are TGTGCCAGCACCCTCGGTGATACGGGGGGCTATGGCTACACCTTC. Full variable domain (rest looked up from reference TRBV9 and TRBJ1-2): DSGVTQTPKHLITATGQRVTLRCSPRSGDLSVYWYQQSLDQGLQFLIQYYNGEERAKGNILERFSAQQFPDLHSELNLSSLELGDSALYFCASTLGDTGGYGYTFGSGTRLTVV.

This clone was seen just once. The V gene is TRBV5-1, the J gene TRBJ1-5, with D maybe TRBD1 (6 bases). V was pared by 5 bases and J by 7 bases, with 16 bases between. Germline V CDR1 and CDR2: SGHRS, YFSETQ. CDR3 length equals 14 residues. The CDR3 sequence is CASRKDSNEQPQHF. CDR3 nucleotides: TGCGCCAGCAGGAAGGACAGTAATGAACAGCCCCAGCATTTT.

The chain has TRBV10-3 and TRBJ2-3; D unresolved. Looked up from germline, CDR1 is ENHRY and CDR2 is SYGVKD. This CDR3 comprises 13 residues. The V end lost 0 bases, the J end lost 1 base, and 2 bases lay between the germline ends. In nucleotides, the CDR3 is TGTGCCATCAGTGAGTCCGGCACAGATACGCAGTATTTT. Its translation is CAISESGTDTQYF.

The rearrangement joins TRBV7-3 to TRBJ1-4, with a tentative D call TRBD1 (5 bases). Trimming left V 3 bases short and J 4 bases short, with 9 bases between. This CDR3 region has 14 residues. Germline CDR1 is SGHTA and CDR2 is FQGTGA. In DNA form, the CDR3 reads TGTGCCAGCAGCTTTAGCAGGGATAATGAAAAACTGTTTTTT. Translating it yields CASSFSRDNEKLFF.

This sequence joins TRBV28 and TRBJ2-1, with D tentatively TRBD2 (6 bases). From germline, CDR1 is MDHEN and CDR2 SYDVKM. This CDR3 is built from 15 residues. V lost 5 bases and J lost 7, with 18 bases in between. This chain's CDR3 is CASSPPGLHSNEQFF. The CDR3 DNA follows: TGTGCCAGCAGTCCCCCGGGACTCCATTCGAATGAGCAGTTCTTC.

The chain couples TRBV18 to TRBJ2-7; 8 positions match TRBD2. Germline trimming cut 0 bases from V and 8 bases from J; bases unmatched to any gene: 9. Germline CDR1 is KGHSH and CDR2 is LQKENI. CDR3 size: 15 residues. This CDR3 is CASSPPLTSAIKQYF. The CDR3 DNA is TGTGCCAGCTCACCACCGTTGACTAGCGCGATAAAGCAGTACTTC.

The chain combines TRBV19 with TRBJ1-2; perhaps TRBD1 as D (6 bases). V was trimmed by 8 bases and J by 3 bases, leaving 13 bases between them. Germline V gives CDR1 LNHDA, CDR2 SQIVND (reference sequence). The CDR3 runs to 13 residues. The DNA for the CDR3 is TGTGCCAGTTCACCCTCAGGGGACTATGGCTACACCTTC. This translates into CASSPSGDYGYTF.